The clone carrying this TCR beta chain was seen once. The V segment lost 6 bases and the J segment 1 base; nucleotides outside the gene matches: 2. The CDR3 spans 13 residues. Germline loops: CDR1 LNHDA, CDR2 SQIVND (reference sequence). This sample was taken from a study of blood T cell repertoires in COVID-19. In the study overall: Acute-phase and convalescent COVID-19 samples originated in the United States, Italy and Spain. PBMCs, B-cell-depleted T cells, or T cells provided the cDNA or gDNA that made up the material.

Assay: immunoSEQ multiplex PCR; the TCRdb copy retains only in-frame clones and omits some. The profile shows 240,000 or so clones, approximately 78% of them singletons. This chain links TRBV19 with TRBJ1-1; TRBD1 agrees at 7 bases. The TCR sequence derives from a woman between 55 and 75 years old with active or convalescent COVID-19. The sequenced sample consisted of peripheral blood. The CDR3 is CASSRQGNTEAFF. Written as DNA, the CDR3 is TGTGCCAGTAGCAGACAGGGGAACACTGAAGCTTTCTTT.